Each of the 29 T cell receptor beta chains below was sequenced from the same sample in a study of shared clonotypes between healthy human individuals. Here immunoSEQ multiplex PCR was the method, and the copy in TCRdb shows in-frame clones only, minus some. This sample has 1.5 million to 2.5 million clones; roughly 95% occur once, and the top ten carry 0.95% to 1.5%. Cells designated naive CD8 were CD45RO-negative and were positively selected for CCR7, with terminally differentiated effector memory CD45RA+ cells excluded. Sample: naive CD8+ T cells sorted from blood. The receptors shown here come from a man aged 18 to 29 in good health.

With respect to this clone: The same CDR3 can be traced to other DNA sequences in this sample. This rearrangement joins TRBV30 to TRBJ2-1, with D possibly being TRBD2 (6 bases). This CDR3 has 12 residues. CDR1 and CDR2 from the germline V gene are GTSNPN and SVGIG (reference sequence). V was trimmed by 3 bases and J by 9 bases, leaving 12 bases between them. CDR3: CAWSVLATEQFF. The CDR3 DNA reads TGTGCCTGGAGCGTACTAGCCACTGAGCAGTTCTTC.

A remark on this clone: The identical CDR3 is also encoded by other nucleotide sequences in the sample. This rearrangement joins TRBV27 to TRBJ2-7; D possibly corresponds to TRBD2 (5 bases). Germline V gene sequence: CDR1 MNHEY, CDR2 SMNVEV (reference sequence). V lost 5 bases and J lost 3, with 11 bases in between. CDR3 size: 13 residues. The CDR3 here is CASSLTGNYEQYF. The CDR3 DNA sequence: TGTGCCAGCAGTCTCACGGGGAACTACGAGCAGTACTTC.

V is TRBV9 and J is TRBJ2-7; weak D call: TRBD1 (6 bases). This CDR3 region has 16 residues. Trimming left V 3 bases short and J 0 bases short, with 16 bases between. Germline values: CDR1 SGDLS, CDR2 YYNGEE. The CDR3 nucleotides are TGTGCCAGCAGCGGGGGGCCGGCCCGCAGCTCCTACGAGCAGTACTTC. It translates to CASSGGPARSSYEQYF.

The chain has TRBV11-2 and TRBJ1-4; the D gene is possibly TRBD1 (5 bases). Trimming shortened V by 5 bases and J by 3 bases, and 13 bases separated the two germline ends. There are 15 residues in the CDR3. Germline CDR1 SGHAT, CDR2 FQNNGV. This chain's CDR3 is CASSPGQGANEKLFF. For the CDR3, the DNA is TGTGCCAGCAGCCCCGGGCAGGGAGCTAATGAAAAACTGTTTTTT. The full variable domain, rest sourced from reference TRBV11-2 and TRBJ1-4, is EAGVAQSPRYKIIEKRQSVAFWCNPISGHATLYWYQQILGQGPKLLIQFQNNGVVDDSQLPKDRFSAERLKGVDSTLKIQPAKLEDSAVYLCASSPGQGANEKLFFGSGTQLSVL.

The gene calls are TRBV18 and TRBJ2-2; D is perhaps TRBD1 (6 bases). The germline V gene has CDR1 KGHSH and CDR2 LQKENI. The CDR3 covers 18 residues. Trimming cost V 0 bases and J 7 bases, with 21 bases left between them. The CDR3 reads CASSPPGADFAFGGELFF. The DNA of the CDR3 is TGTGCCAGCTCACCACCGGGGGCAGACTTCGCTTTCGGCGGGGAGCTGTTTTTT.

The chain is built from TRBV5-6 and TRBJ2-7; the D gene is possibly TRBD1 (6 bases). Trimming took 4 bases from V and 1 from J, leaving 9 bases between them. This CDR3 comprises 13 residues. Germline V gene sequence: CDR1 SGHDT, CDR2 YYEEEE. The CDR3 nucleotides are TGTGCCAGCAGCGAGGACAGTTCCTACGAGCAGTACTTC. This encodes CASSEDSSYEQYF.

Note on this clone: Other DNA sequences within the sample encode an identical CDR3. This chain joins TRBV6-1 and TRBJ2-7; 11 bases fit TRBD1. The CDR3 totals 15 residues. Trimming took 1 base from V and 3 from J; bases not matched to a gene: 2. Looked up from germline, CDR1 is MNHNS and CDR2 is SASEGT. CDR3 protein: CASSEEGTGGYEQYF. CDR3 sequence (DNA): TGTGCCAGCAGTGAAGAGGGGACAGGGGGCTACGAGCAGTACTTC.

The CDR3 is CASSLDSNTEAFF. Written as DNA, the CDR3 is TGTGCCAGCAGCCTGGACAGCAACACTGAAGCTTTCTTT. The V call is TRBV6-5, the J call TRBJ1-1; TRBD1 is a possible D gene (6 bases). V shed 6 bases and J shed 2 bases, with 10 bases lying between them. The CDR3 is 13 amino acids. Germline V gene lookup returns CDR1 MNHEY and CDR2 SVGAGI.

The count of this clone is one. V is TRBV27 and J is TRBJ1-4; TRBD1 matches at 10 bases. The CDR3 is 16 amino acids. After removal of 5 bases from V and 8 bases from J, the junction contained 11 bases not matched to a gene. Per germline, CDR1 MNHEY and CDR2 SMNVEV (reference sequence). As DNA, the CDR3 is TGTGCCAGCAGTCCCGATCCCGGGACAGGGGAAGAAAAACTGTTTTTT. This encodes CASSPDPGTGEEKLFF.

The chain joins TRBV27 to TRBJ2-3; 13 bases fit TRBD2. Germline V CDR1 and CDR2: MNHEY, SMNVEV (reference sequence). V lost 6 bases, J lost 3 bases, and 18 bases stayed unmatched. This CDR3 is 20 amino acids long. The DNA for the CDR3 is TGTGCCAGCAGCACTTTGTTGAGGGTACTAGCGGGGGGGCCTACAGATACGCAGTATTTT. Translated, it gives CASSTLLRVLAGGPTDTQYF.

This chain links TRBV30 with TRBJ1-5; 8 positions agree with TRBD1. This CDR3 contains 14 residues. CDR1 is GTSNPN and CDR2 is SVGIG in the germline V gene (reference sequence). V lost 2 bases and J lost 3; bases outside the gene matches: 3. Here the CDR3 reads CAWSPQGANQPQHF. The CDR3 bases are TGTGCCTGGAGTCCCCAGGGGGCCAATCAGCCCCAGCATTTT.

The chain links TRBV6-5 to TRBJ2-1; D call uncertain. Trimming pared 2 bases from V and 4 bases from J, leaving 6 bases between. This CDR3 has 13 residues. CDR1 is MNHEY and CDR2 is SVGAGI in the germline V gene. The CDR3 loop is CASSYAWYNEQFF. In DNA form, the CDR3 reads TGTGCCAGCAGTTACGCGTGGTACAATGAGCAGTTCTTC.

V is TRBV6-5 and J is TRBJ2-7; D is tentatively TRBD1 or TRBD2 (5 bases each). This CDR3 is built from 14 residues. In germline, CDR1 is MNHEY, CDR2 SVGAGI. Trimming shortened V by 4 bases and J by 2 bases, and 12 bases separated the two germline ends. CDR3 loop: CASSSGTAAYEQYF. CDR3 in DNA: TGTGCCAGCAGTTCCGGGACGGCGGCCTACGAGCAGTACTTC.

The chain uses TRBV4-1 and TRBJ2-2, with 7 bases aligning to TRBD2. CDR3 size: 16 residues. The V segment lost 1 base and the J segment 4 bases; nucleotides outside the gene matches: 6. Germline loops: CDR1 MGHRA, CDR2 YSYEKL. In DNA, the CDR3 is TGCGCCAGCAGCCAAGTAGAAGCGGGATCCACCGGGGAGCTGTTTTTT. The encoded protein is CASSQVEAGSTGELFF.

About this clone: The same CDR3 arises from other DNA sequences in this sample as well. The chain combines TRBV4-3 with TRBJ1-2, with unresolved D. Trimming pared 4 bases from V and 2 bases from J, leaving 11 bases between. The CDR3 runs 14 residues. The germline gives CDR1 LGHNA, CDR2 YSLEER. In nucleotides, the CDR3 is TGCGCCAGCAGCCCCCTCGAGGGAAACTATGGCTACACCTTC. It encodes CASSPLEGNYGYTF.

V gene TRBV19 combines with J gene TRBJ2-5; the match to TRBD1 covers 10 bases. The germline CDR1 and CDR2 sequences are LNHDA and SQIVND (reference sequence). Unmatched junction bases numbered 12, after V lost 0 bases and J lost 5 bases. This CDR3 region has 18 residues. CDR3 DNA sequence: TGTGCCAGTAGTATAGATTGGGGGACAGGGGCCGTTGGGGAGACCCAGTACTTC. Residues: CASSIDWGTGAVGETQYF.

The V call is TRBV2, the J call TRBJ2-2, with no clear D. Germline V gene sequence: CDR1 SNHLY, CDR2 FYNNEI. The CDR3 consists of 15 residues. V lost 0 bases and J 7 bases, leaving 12 bases between the germline ends. In nucleotides, the CDR3 is TGTGCCAGCAGTGAAGCGCACAAAGGTGGCGGGGAGCTGTTTTTT. Its protein product is CASSEAHKGGGELFF.

As concerns this clone: Other DNA sequences in the same sample also yield this CDR3. This chain connects TRBV27 to TRBJ2-7, with unresolved D. V lost 4 bases to trimming and J lost 4 bases, with 5 bases between them. Germline lookup yields CDR1 MNHEY and CDR2 SMNVEV (reference sequence). The CDR3 sequence is 11 residues long. The DNA for the CDR3 is TGTGCCAGCAGTTCCGGTTACGAGCAGTACTTC. Its protein is CASSSGYEQYF.

About this clone: The sample holds other DNA sequences that translate to the same CDR3. The chain has TRBV27 and TRBJ1-5; 7 bases map to TRBD1. Losses at the gene ends were 0 bases for V and 7 bases for J; bases not matched to a gene: 0. The CDR3 has 13 amino acids. CDR1 and CDR2 (germline): MNHEY, SMNVEV (reference sequence). The CDR3 loop reads CASSLSGGQPQHF. Written as DNA, the CDR3 is TGTGCCAGCAGTTTATCAGGGGGCCAGCCCCAGCATTTT.

This chain links TRBV6-5 with TRBJ1-1; 7 nucleotides agree with TRBD1. The trim removed 2 bases at V and 6 bases at J, leaving 12 bases unmatched. Per germline, CDR1 MNHEY and CDR2 SVGAGI. The CDR3 is 16 amino acids. CDR3 amino acids: CASSYGWLGGASEAFF. Here the CDR3 DNA reads TGTGCCAGCAGTTACGGTTGGTTAGGGGGCGCTTCTGAAGCTTTCTTT.

This clone was seen more than once but under ten times. This chain joins TRBV28 and TRBJ1-1; D gene unclear. Trimming cost V 3 bases and J 3 bases, with 8 bases left between them. CDR3 length: 13 residues. The germline CDR1 and CDR2 sequences are MDHEN and SYDVKM. CDR3 region: CASSLAVYTEAFF. The DNA for the CDR3 is TGTGCCAGCAGTTTGGCGGTGTACACTGAAGCTTTCTTT. The whole variable domain, filled in from reference TRBV28 and TRBJ1-1, reads DVKVTQSSRYLVKRTGEKVFLECVQDMDHENMFWYRQDPGLGLRLIYFSYDVKMKEKGDIPEGYSVSREKKERFSLILESASTNQTSMYLCASSLAVYTEAFFGQGTRLTVV.

This rearrangement joins TRBV5-1 to TRBJ2-7; perhaps TRBD2 as D (7 bases). Trimming cost V 7 bases and J 7 bases, with 18 bases left between them. Looked up from germline, CDR1 is SGHRS and CDR2 is YFSETQ. CDR3 length: 13 amino acids. The CDR3 DNA reads TGCGCCAGCTCCTTAAGGGGGGGCCATGAGCAGTACTTC. Its protein is CASSLRGGHEQYF.

The count of this clone is one. The chain employs TRBV5-6 and TRBJ2-7; D is unresolved. The CDR3 totals 13 residues. Germline V gives CDR1 SGHDT, CDR2 YYEEEE. The V end lost 0 bases, the J end lost 10 bases, and 14 bases lay between the germline ends. CDR3 bases: TGTGCCAGCAGCTTGGAAATGGGTCCCCACCAGTACTTC. Protein sequence: CASSLEMGPHQYF.

This clone was counted once. Other nucleotide sequences in the sample specify the same CDR3. The chain has TRBV11-2 and TRBJ2-7; no clear D. Germline CDR1 SGHAT, CDR2 FQNNGV. The germline V and J ends were trimmed by 0 bases and 4 bases, with 4 bases remaining between them. This CDR3 spans 12 amino acids. The CDR3 DNA reads TGTGCCAGCAGCTTAGAGCCGTACGAGCAGTACTTC. It yields the protein CASSLEPYEQYF.

The chain carries TRBV29-1 and TRBJ1-2, with 9 nucleotides matching TRBD1. The germline V gene has CDR1 SQVTM and CDR2 ANQGSEA. Germline trimming cut 1 base from V and 4 bases from J; bases unmatched to any gene: 7. The CDR3 is 15 amino acids. CDR3 sequence: CSVEAATGGTYGYTF. CDR3 nucleotides: TGCAGCGTTGAAGCTGCGACAGGGGGTACCTATGGCTACACCTTC. Variable domain in full (rest from reference TRBV29-1 and TRBJ1-2): SAVISQKPSRDICQRGTSLTIQCQVDSQVTMMFWYRQQPGQSLTLIATANQGSEATYESGFVIDKFPISRPNLTFSTLTVSNMSPEDSSIYLCSVEAATGGTYGYTFGSGTRLTVV.

The gene calls are TRBV10-3 and TRBJ1-5, with 7 bases lining up with TRBD1. Germline assignment: CDR1 ENHRY and CDR2 SYGVKD. With V trimmed by 3 bases and J by 6 bases, 11 bases remained unmatched. CDR3 length: 16 amino acids. The chain's CDR3 is CAISDYITGEGQPQHF. CDR3 DNA: TGTGCCATCAGTGATTACATTACAGGGGAAGGTCAGCCCCAGCATTTT.

The chain combines TRBV11-2 with TRBJ2-1; 10 bases map to TRBD2. V shed 0 bases and J 2 bases; nucleotides not matched to a gene: 10. The CDR3 totals 19 residues. Germline CDR1 is SGHAT and CDR2 is FQNNGV. The CDR3 spells CASSLDWEREGSPYNEQFF. The CDR3 DNA reads as TGTGCCAGCAGCTTAGATTGGGAGCGGGAGGGCTCACCCTACAATGAGCAGTTCTTC.

This chain's CDR3 is CASSFLVPGQENYGYTF. CDR3 bases: TGCGCCAGCAGCTTCCTAGTCCCGGGACAGGAAAACTATGGCTACACCTTC. V gene TRBV5-1 combines with J gene TRBJ1-2; 8 nucleotides align to TRBD1. The CDR3 loop spans 17 amino acids. The junction had 11 bases not matched to a gene; V was cut back by 2 bases and J by 2 bases. Germline values: CDR1 SGHRS, CDR2 YFSETQ.

CDR3 nucleotide sequence: TGTGCCAGCAGTGGGACAGGGTCCGGGGAGCTGTTTTTT. Its protein is CASSGTGSGELFF. This chain links TRBV2 with TRBJ2-2; 8 bases agree with TRBD1. This CDR3 contains 13 residues. V lost 4 bases, J lost 6 bases, and 1 base stayed unmatched. Germline V gives CDR1 SNHLY, CDR2 FYNNEI.